The 21 T cell receptor beta chains reported below all come from one sample, sequenced in a study of shared clonotypes between healthy human individuals (dated by TCRdb to 2019 to 2021). The library relied on the immunoSEQ multiplex PCR assay. Here the immuneACCESS table is served through TCRdb, limited to in-frame sequences with V and J called. Missing clones are a known gap in these copies; in checked studies unresolved V genes cover under half, and the rest lacks a known reason. Counted in this sample were 2,100,000 or so clones; about 94% of them appeared once. The top ten hold more than 0.1% of the sample. Sample: naive CD4+ T cells sorted from blood. The cell subset or site tag for this specimen amounts to: CD45RA+ positively selected. These receptors all come from a man aged 18 to 29 in good health.

The chain is built from TRBV29-1 and TRBJ2-4; 14 bases are shared with TRBD2. The germline gives CDR1 SQVTM, CDR2 ANQGSEA. The CDR3 is 17 amino acids. Trimming cost V 5 bases and J 3 bases; bases outside gene matches: 9. The CDR3 is CSVPGTSGRNDKNIQYF. CDR3 nucleotide sequence: TGCAGCGTTCCCGGGACTAGCGGGAGAAATGACAAAAACATTCAGTACTTC.

The J gene is TRBJ1-6, the V gene TRBV30, with D hard to call. The CDR3 is made up of 12 amino acids. Germline V gives CDR1 GTSNPN, CDR2 SVGIG (reference sequence). Trimming pared 3 bases from V and 6 bases from J, leaving 6 bases between. Here the CDR3 DNA reads TGTGCCTGGAGGCCCACTAATTCACCCCTCCACTTT. Residues: CAWRPTNSPLHF. Full variable domain (missing parts from reference TRBV30 and TRBJ1-6): SQTIHQWPATLVQPVGSPLSLECTVEGTSNPNLYWYRQAAGRGLQLLFYSVGIGQISSEVPQNLSASRPQDRQFILSSKKLLLSDSGFYLCAWRPTNSPLHFGNGTRLTVT.

This chain joins TRBV7-9 and TRBJ2-7; possible D gene TRBD1, 6 bases. V shed 1 base and J shed 2 bases, with 15 bases lying between them. Germline loops: CDR1 SEHNR, CDR2 FQNEAQ (reference sequence). The CDR3 runs 16 residues. Written as DNA, the CDR3 is TGTGCCAGCAGCTTAGGCGACAGGAGGTCCGCCTACGAGCAGTACTTC. Encoded protein: CASSLGDRRSAYEQYF.

This rearrangement joins TRBV7-9 to TRBJ1-2; 9 bases are shared with TRBD1. Germline V gene data show CDR1 as SEHNR and CDR2 as FQNEAQ (reference sequence). This CDR3 region has 18 residues. V was clipped by 3 bases and J by 0 bases; unmatched bases: 11. The DNA for the CDR3 is TGTGCCAGCAGCTTGGGACAGGGACTCCATATATCTAACTATGGCTACACCTTC. Translating gives CASSLGQGLHISNYGYTF.

This rearrangement joins TRBV28 to TRBJ2-2; 7 bases align to TRBD1. The CDR3 runs 16 residues. CDR1 and CDR2 from the germline V gene are MDHEN and SYDVKM. With 3 bases clipped from V and 4 bases from J, the junction kept 8 bases outside the gene matches. The CDR3 loop reads CASSLAGQASTGELFF. The DNA of the CDR3 is TGTGCCAGCAGTTTGGCCGGACAGGCGAGCACCGGGGAGCTGTTTTTT.

The rearrangement uses TRBV6-5 and TRBJ2-7, with D uncertain. Trimming pared 5 bases from V and 2 bases from J, leaving 16 bases between. Germline-derived CDR1 and CDR2 are MNHEY and SVGAGI. The CDR3 consists of 15 residues. The CDR3 loop is CASSPLAANPYEQYF. CDR3 coding DNA: TGTGCCAGCAGTCCCCTGGCAGCCAACCCCTACGAGCAGTACTTC.

V usage is TRBV6-5 and J usage is TRBJ1-2, with 8 bases that match TRBD1. V was pared by 6 bases and J by 1 base, with 4 bases of the junction left unmatched. This CDR3 is built from 14 residues. CDR1 is MNHEY and CDR2 is SVGAGI in the germline V gene. The CDR3 here is CASRPGQVNYGYTF. CDR3 bases: TGTGCCAGCAGGCCGGGACAGGTTAACTATGGCTACACCTTC.

In regard to this clone: Other DNA variants within this sample encode the same CDR3. The chain is built from TRBV5-4 and TRBJ1-5, with 9 bases lining up with TRBD1. The CDR3 spans 13 residues. Germline V CDR1 and CDR2: SGHNT, YYREEE (reference sequence). The junction had 2 bases not matched to a gene; V was cut back by 3 bases and J by 7 bases. In DNA, the CDR3 is TGTGCCAGCAGCTCGGACAGGGGACAGCCCCAGCATTTT. It translates to CASSSDRGQPQHF.

The chain links TRBV27 to TRBJ1-6; no clear D gene. Germline values: CDR1 MNHEY, CDR2 SMNVEV (reference sequence). This CDR3 has 12 amino acids. The germline V and J ends were trimmed by 5 bases and 10 bases, with 9 bases remaining between them. This chain's CDR3 is CASSITGSPLHF. The CDR3 DNA reads TGTGCCAGCAGTATAACCGGGTCACCCCTCCACTTT.

DNA of the CDR3: TGCAGCGTTGAAATTAATCAGCCCCAGCATTTT. Its translation: CSVEINQPQHF. V usage is TRBV29-1 and J usage is TRBJ1-5; D is unresolved. V lost 2 bases, J lost 4 bases, and 3 bases lay in between. CDR3 length equals 11 residues. Per germline, CDR1 SQVTM and CDR2 ANQGSEA.

V gene TRBV10-3 combines with J gene TRBJ1-1; D ambiguous. Trimming pared 0 bases from V and 1 base from J, leaving 12 bases between. From germline, CDR1 is ENHRY and CDR2 SYGVKD. The CDR3 has 16 amino acids. The DNA for the CDR3 is TGTGCCATCAGTGAGTCTAGCCCCGCCCGGAACACTGAAGCTTTCTTT. It translates to CAISESSPARNTEAFF.

This chain uses TRBV6-5 with TRBJ2-5; D is perhaps TRBD2 (6 bases). The CDR3 spans 14 residues. V lost 2 bases to trimming and J lost 4 bases, with 11 bases between them. The germline CDR1 and CDR2 sequences are MNHEY and SVGAGI. For the CDR3, the DNA is TGTGCCAGCAGTTACCCGGGGGTTCTAGAGACCCAGTACTTC. Its protein product is CASSYPGVLETQYF.

The genes are TRBV19 and TRBJ2-2, with 9 bases fitting TRBD1. CDR1 is LNHDA, CDR2 SQIVND, per germline (reference sequence). This CDR3 has 15 residues. After removal of 7 bases from V and 0 bases from J, the junction contained 3 bases not matched to a gene. The CDR3 reads CASTTGGANTGELFF. The CDR3 DNA follows: TGTGCCAGTACGACAGGGGGAGCGAACACCGGGGAGCTGTTTTTT.

This rearrangement joins TRBV27 to TRBJ1-6; 8 nucleotides align to TRBD1. The V gene end was trimmed by 3 bases and the J gene end by 6 bases; junction bases not matched to a gene: 7. The CDR3 totals 16 residues. Germline lookup yields CDR1 MNHEY and CDR2 SMNVEV (reference sequence). This chain's CDR3 is CASSFNGTGLNSPLHF. For the CDR3, the DNA is TGTGCCAGCAGTTTCAACGGGACAGGCCTTAATTCACCCCTCCACTTT.

The gene calls are TRBV7-2 and TRBJ1-6, with 7 bases fitting TRBD1. This CDR3 contains 13 residues. Germline trimming cut 8 bases from V and 9 bases from J; bases unmatched to any gene: 7. CDR1 is SGHTA, CDR2 FQGNSA, per germline. The CDR3 is CASADRVGSPLHF. The CDR3 nucleotides read TGTGCCAGCGCCGACAGGGTTGGTTCACCCCTCCACTTT.

The J gene is TRBJ1-3, the V gene TRBV2; unclear D gene. The ends were cut back, 4 bases at V and 0 bases at J, with 10 bases in the middle. This CDR3 spans 15 amino acids. Germline V lookup: CDR1 SNHLY, CDR2 FYNNEI. This chain's CDR3 is CASSALIHSGNTIYF. The CDR3 bases are TGTGCCAGCAGTGCCCTGATCCACTCTGGAAACACCATATATTTT. The whole variable domain, remainder taken from reference TRBV2 and TRBJ1-3, is EPEVTQTPSHQVTQMGQEVILRCVPISNHLYFYWYRQILGQKVEFLVSFYNNEISEKSEIFDDQFSVERPDGSNFTLKIRSTKLEDSAMYFCASSALIHSGNTIYFGEGSWLTVV.

The chain has TRBV27 and TRBJ2-7; a possible D gene is TRBD2 (7 bases). CDR3 length equals 13 residues. Trimming removed 7 bases from V and 3 bases from J, with 13 bases in between. Germline lookup yields CDR1 MNHEY and CDR2 SMNVEV (reference sequence). The CDR3 region is CASKRGHGYEQYF. DNA for the CDR3: TGTGCCAGCAAGCGGGGACACGGCTACGAGCAGTACTTC.

Remarks on this clone: The same CDR3 also results from other DNA sequences found in this sample. The V gene is TRBV29-1, the J gene TRBJ1-1; possibly TRBD1 for D (5 bases). V shed 5 bases and J shed 3 bases, with 10 bases lying between them. This CDR3 spans 12 amino acids. Germline V lookup: CDR1 SQVTM, CDR2 ANQGSEA. This chain's CDR3 is CSVRDGDTEAFF. Here the CDR3 DNA reads TGCAGCGTTAGGGACGGCGACACTGAAGCTTTCTTT.

The chain recombines TRBV7-9 with TRBJ2-5; 7 bases are shared with TRBD1. The V gene end was trimmed by 5 bases and the J gene end by 1 base; junction bases not matched to a gene: 10. Germline lookup yields CDR1 SEHNR and CDR2 FQNEAQ (reference sequence). The CDR3 length is 16 residues. CDR3 amino acids: CASSTGQAIFQETQYF. CDR3 sequence (DNA): TGTGCCAGCAGCACCGGACAGGCAATTTTCCAAGAGACCCAGTACTTC.

The rearrangement links TRBV7-9 to TRBJ2-1; 7 bases are a match to TRBD2. The germline V gene encodes CDR1 SEHNR and CDR2 FQNEAQ (reference sequence). The V and J ends lost 6 bases and 6 bases, in that order; junction bases with no gene match: 8. The CDR3 runs 14 residues. The CDR3 region has the DNA TGTGCCAGCAGTCTCCGGGGGGAGTCCAATGAGCAGTTCTTC. Translation gives CASSLRGESNEQFF.

The V gene is TRBV4-1, the J gene TRBJ1-2; no clear D. V gave up 0 bases and J gave up 9 bases, with 11 bases separating them. The CDR3 spans 13 residues. Germline V lookup: CDR1 MGHRA, CDR2 YSYEKL. The CDR3 sequence is CASSQDRSRSYTF. In DNA, the CDR3 is TGCGCCAGCAGCCAAGATCGTAGCAGAAGCTACACCTTC.